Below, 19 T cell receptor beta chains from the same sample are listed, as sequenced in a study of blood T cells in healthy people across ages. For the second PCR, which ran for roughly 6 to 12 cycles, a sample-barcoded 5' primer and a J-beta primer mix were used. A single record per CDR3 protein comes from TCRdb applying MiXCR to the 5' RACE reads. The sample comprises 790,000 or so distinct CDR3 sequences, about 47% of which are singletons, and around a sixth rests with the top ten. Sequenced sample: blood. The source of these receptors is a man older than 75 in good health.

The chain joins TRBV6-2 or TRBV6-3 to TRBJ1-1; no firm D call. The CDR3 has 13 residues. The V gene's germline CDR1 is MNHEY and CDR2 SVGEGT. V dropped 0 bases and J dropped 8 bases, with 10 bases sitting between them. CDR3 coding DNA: TGTGCCAGCAGTTACTCGCCGATAGTAGAAGCTTTCTTT. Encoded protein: CASSYSPIVEAFF.

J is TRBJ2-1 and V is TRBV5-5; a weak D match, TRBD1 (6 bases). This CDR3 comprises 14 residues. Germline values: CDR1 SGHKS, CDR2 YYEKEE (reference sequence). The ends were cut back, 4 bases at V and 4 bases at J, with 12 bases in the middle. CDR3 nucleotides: TGTGCCAGCAGCCCCTGGACAGCGTACAATGAGCAGTTCTTC. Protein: CASSPWTAYNEQFF.

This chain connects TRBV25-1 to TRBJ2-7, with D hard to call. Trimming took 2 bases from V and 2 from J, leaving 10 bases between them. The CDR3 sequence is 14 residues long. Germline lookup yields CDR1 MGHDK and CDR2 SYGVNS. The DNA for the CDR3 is TGTGCCAGCAGTGAAGAGGTCAGTCCCTACGAGCAGTACTTC. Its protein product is CASSEEVSPYEQYF.

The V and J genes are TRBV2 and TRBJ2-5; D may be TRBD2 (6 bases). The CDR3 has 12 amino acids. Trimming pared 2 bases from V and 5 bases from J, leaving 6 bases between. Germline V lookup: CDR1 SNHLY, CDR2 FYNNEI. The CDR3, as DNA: TGTGCCAGCAGTGAACTAGCGGAGACCCAGTACTTC. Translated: CASSELAETQYF.

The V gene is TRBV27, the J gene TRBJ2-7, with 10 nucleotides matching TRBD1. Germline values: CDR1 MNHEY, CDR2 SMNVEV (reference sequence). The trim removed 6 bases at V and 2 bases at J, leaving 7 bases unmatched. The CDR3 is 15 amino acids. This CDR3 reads CASRLAGTGAYEQYF. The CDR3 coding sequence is TGTGCCAGCAGGCTTGCGGGGACAGGGGCCTACGAGCAGTACTTC.

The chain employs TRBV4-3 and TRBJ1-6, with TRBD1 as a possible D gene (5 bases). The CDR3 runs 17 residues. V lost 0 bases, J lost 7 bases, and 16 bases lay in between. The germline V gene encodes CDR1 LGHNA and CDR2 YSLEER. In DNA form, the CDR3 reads TGCGCCAGCAGCCAAGATCTAGTGGGGGAAGGGAATTCACCCCTCCACTTT. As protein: CASSQDLVGEGNSPLHF.

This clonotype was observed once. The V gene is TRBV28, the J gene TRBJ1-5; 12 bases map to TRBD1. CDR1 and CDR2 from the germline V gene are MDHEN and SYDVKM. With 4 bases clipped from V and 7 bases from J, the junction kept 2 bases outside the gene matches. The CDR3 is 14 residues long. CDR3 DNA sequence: TGTGCCAGCAGTTCCGGGACAGGGGGCCAGCCCCAGCATTTT. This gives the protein CASSSGTGGQPQHF.

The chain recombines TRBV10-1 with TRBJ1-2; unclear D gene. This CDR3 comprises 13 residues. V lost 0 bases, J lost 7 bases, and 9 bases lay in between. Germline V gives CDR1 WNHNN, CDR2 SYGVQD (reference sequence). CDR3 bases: TGCGCCAGCAGTGAGTCGGGATCTCTTGGCTACACCTTC. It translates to CASSESGSLGYTF.

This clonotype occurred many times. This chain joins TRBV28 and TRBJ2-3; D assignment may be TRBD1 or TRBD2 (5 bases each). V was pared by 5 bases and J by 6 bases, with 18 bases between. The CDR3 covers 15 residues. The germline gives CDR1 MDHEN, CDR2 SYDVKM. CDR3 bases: TGTGCCAGCAGTCCTCCGGGACCCCGGGGCGATACGCAGTATTTT. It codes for CASSPPGPRGDTQYF.

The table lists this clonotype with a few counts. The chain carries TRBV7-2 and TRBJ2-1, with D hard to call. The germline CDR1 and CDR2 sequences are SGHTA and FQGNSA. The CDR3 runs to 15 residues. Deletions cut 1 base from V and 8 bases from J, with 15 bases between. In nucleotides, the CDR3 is TGTGCCAGCAGCTTAGTCGGCGGAACCGGCCATGAGCAGTTCTTC. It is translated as CASSLVGGTGHEQFF.

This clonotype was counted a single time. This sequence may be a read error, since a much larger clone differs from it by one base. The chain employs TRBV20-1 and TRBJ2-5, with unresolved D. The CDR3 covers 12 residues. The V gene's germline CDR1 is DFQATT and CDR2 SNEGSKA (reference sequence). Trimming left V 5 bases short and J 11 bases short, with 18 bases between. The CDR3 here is CSADKVFREQYF. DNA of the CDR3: TGCAGTGCTGATAAAGTATTTCGTGAGCAGTACTTC.

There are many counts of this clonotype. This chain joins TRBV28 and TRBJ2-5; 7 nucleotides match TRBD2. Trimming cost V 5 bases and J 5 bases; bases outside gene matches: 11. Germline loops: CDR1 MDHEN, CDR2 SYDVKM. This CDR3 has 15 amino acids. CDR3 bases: TGTGCCAGCAGTGCCCTAGGCGGGAGCCTGGAGACCCAGTACTTC. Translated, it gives CASSALGGSLETQYF.

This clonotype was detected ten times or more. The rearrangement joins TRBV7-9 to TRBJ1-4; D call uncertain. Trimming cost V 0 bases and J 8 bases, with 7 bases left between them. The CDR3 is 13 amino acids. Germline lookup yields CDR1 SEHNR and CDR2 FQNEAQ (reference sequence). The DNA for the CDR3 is TGTGCCAGCAGCTTAGCGCATCAGGAAAAACTGTTTTTT. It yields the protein CASSLAHQEKLFF.

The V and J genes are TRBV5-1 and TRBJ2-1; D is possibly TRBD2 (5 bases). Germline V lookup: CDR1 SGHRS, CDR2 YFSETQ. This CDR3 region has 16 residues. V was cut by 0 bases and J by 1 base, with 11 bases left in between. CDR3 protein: CASSLALAQSYNEQFF. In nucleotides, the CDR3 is TGCGCCAGCAGCTTGGCCCTAGCTCAATCCTACAATGAGCAGTTCTTC. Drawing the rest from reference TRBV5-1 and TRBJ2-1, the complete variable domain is KAGVTQTPRYLIKTRGQQVTLSCSPISGHRSVSWYQQTPGQGLQFLFEYFSETQRNKGNFPGRFSGRQFSNSRSEMNVSTLELGDSALYLCASSLALAQSYNEQFFGPGTRLTVL.

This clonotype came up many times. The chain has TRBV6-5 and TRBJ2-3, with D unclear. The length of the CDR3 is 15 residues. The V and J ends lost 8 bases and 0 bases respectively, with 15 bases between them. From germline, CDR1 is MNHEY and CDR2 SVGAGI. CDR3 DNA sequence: TGTGCCAGCCGAACTACTCTGACTAGCACAGATACGCAGTATTTT. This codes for CASRTTLTSTDTQYF.

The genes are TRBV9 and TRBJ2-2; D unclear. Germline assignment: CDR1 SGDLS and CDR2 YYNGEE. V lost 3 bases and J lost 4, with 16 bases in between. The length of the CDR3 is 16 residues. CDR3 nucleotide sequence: TGTGCCAGCAGCGAAAAAACAGTGCTCAGCACCGGGGAGCTGTTTTTT. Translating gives CASSEKTVLSTGELFF.

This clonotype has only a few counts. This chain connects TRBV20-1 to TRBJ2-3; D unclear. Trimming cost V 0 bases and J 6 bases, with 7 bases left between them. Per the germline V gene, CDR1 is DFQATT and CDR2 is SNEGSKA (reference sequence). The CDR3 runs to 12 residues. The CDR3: CSARDDLDTQYF. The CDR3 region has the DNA TGCAGTGCTAGAGATGATCTCGATACGCAGTATTTT.

The CDR3 DNA reads TGTGCCAGCAGCGCCCCGACTACAAACCCAAACAATGAGCAGTTCTTC. Its protein product is CASSAPTTNPNNEQFF. This chain links TRBV7-2 with TRBJ2-1; tentative D call: TRBD2 (5 bases). Germline CDR1 and CDR2: SGHTA and FQGNSA. This CDR3 comprises 16 residues. V was shortened by 5 bases and J by 5 bases, with 19 bases between the two germline ends.

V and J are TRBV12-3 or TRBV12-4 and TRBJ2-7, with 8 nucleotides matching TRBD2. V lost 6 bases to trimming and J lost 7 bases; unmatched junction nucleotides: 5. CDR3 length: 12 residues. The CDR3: CASSGTSIEQYF. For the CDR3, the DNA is TGTGCCAGCAGCGGGACTAGTATTGAGCAGTACTTC.